The clone carrying this T cell receptor beta chain showed up just a few times. Its antigen is not identified. The record originates from a study of response to subunit inactivated influenza vaccine. TCRdb reprocessed the RT-PCR reads via MiXCR and lists one record per CDR3 protein. The sample includes 800,000 or so distinct CDR3 sequences, about 20% of them seen just once. Per germline, CDR1 SGHRS and CDR2 YFSETQ. This CDR3 is 14 amino acids long. Germline trimming cut 1 base from V and 8 bases from J; bases unmatched to any gene: 5. Study conclusions and caveats: The authors put forward the suggestion that each seasonal influenza vaccination may bring in only a limited number of new T cells.

This TCR was sampled from a man over 45 who received an inactivated influenza vaccine. The chain is built from TRBV5-1 and TRBJ2-7; 11 bases align to TRBD1. Here the sequenced sample was PBMCs from blood, taken approximately 5 days after vaccination. Here the CDR3 reads CASSLRDRGKKQYF. DNA of the CDR3: TGCGCCAGCAGCTTGAGGGACAGGGGGAAGAAGCAGTACTTC.